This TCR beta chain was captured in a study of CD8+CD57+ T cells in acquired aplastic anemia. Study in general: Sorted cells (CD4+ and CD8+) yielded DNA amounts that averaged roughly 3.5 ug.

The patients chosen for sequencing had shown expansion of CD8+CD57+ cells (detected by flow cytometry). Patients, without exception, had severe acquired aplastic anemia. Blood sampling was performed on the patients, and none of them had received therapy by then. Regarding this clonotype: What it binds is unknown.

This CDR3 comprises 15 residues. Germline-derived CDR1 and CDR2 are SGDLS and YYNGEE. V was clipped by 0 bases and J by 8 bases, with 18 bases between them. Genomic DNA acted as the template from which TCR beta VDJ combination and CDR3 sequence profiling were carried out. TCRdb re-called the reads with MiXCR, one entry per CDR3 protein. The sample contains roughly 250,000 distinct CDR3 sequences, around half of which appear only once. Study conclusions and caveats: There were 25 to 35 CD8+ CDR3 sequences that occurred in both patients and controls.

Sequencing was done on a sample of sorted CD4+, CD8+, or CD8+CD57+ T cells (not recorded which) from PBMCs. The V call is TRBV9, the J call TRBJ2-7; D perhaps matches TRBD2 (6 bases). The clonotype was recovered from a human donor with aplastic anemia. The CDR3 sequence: CASSVGWGEATQQYF. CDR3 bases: TGTGCCAGCAGCGTAGGATGGGGGGAAGCTACGCAGCAGTACTTC.